One and the same sample provided the 11 T cell receptor beta chains below, sequenced in a study of T-cell reconstitution after alpha-beta-depleted transplantation in children. Unique molecular identifiers were incorporated when the TCRbeta library was constructed. TCRdb re-called the PCR reads with MiXCR, one entry per CDR3 protein. Found here are some 500,000 distinct CDR3 sequences, about 30% of them singletons; the top ten hold 2% to 2.5%. The sequences come from PBMCs from the stem cell graft donor, collected from the stem cell graft. The receptors stem from a human donor who donated a stem cell graft to a child with aplastic anemia.

This rearrangement joins TRBV4-3 to TRBJ2-7, with 9 bases aligning to TRBD1. Germline V CDR1 and CDR2: LGHNA, YSLEER. CDR3 size: 15 residues. The V and J ends lost 4 bases and 4 bases, in that order; junction bases with no gene match: 8. Here the CDR3 DNA reads TGCGCCAGCAGCCCTCAAGAGGGACAGGGTTACGAGCAGTACTTC. Translation gives CASSPQEGQGYEQYF.

The rearrangement links TRBV29-1 to TRBJ1-2; TRBD1 matches at 7 bases. The germline V gene encodes CDR1 SQVTM and CDR2 ANQGSEA. This CDR3 comprises 14 residues. After removal of 4 bases from V and 4 bases from J, the junction contained 9 bases not matched to a gene. The DNA for the CDR3 is TGCAGCGTTGCCACAGGGGTAAGGGGCTATGGCTACACCTTC. This encodes CSVATGVRGYGYTF.

In its sample, this clonotype was seen a few times. CDR3 coding DNA: TGCACTACAGGGGGTAGCTCCTACAATGAGCAGTTCTTC. Translated: CTTGGSSYNEQFF. The V and J genes are TRBV29-1 and TRBJ2-1; 8 bases line up with TRBD1. This CDR3 is built from 13 residues. From germline, CDR1 is SQVTM and CDR2 ANQGSEA.

There are many counts of this clonotype. J is TRBJ2-7 and V is TRBV20-1; 10 positions match TRBD2. CDR3 length: 15 amino acids. Germline loops: CDR1 DFQATT, CDR2 SNEGSKA (reference sequence). Trimming took 2 bases from V and 7 from J; bases not matched to a gene: 11. In DNA, the CDR3 is TGCAGTGCTAGATCACCCCGGGGACTAGCGATGGAGCAGTACTTC. This codes for CSARSPRGLAMEQYF.

This chain uses TRBV11-1 with TRBJ1-1; TRBD1 is a possible D gene (6 bases). The length of the CDR3 is 16 residues. Trimming stripped 0 bases from V and 3 bases from J, with 14 bases between. CDR1 and CDR2 (germline): SGHAT, FQDESV (reference sequence). In DNA, the CDR3 is TGTGCCAGCAGCTTAGCGACAGGCCGCCTCCACACTGAAGCTTTCTTT. This encodes CASSLATGRLHTEAFF.

CDR3 bases: TGTGCCAGCAGCCATACACATGGCTACACCTTC. Encoded protein: CASSHTHGYTF. The chain has TRBV9 and TRBJ1-2; D is uncertain. The CDR3 sequence is 11 residues long. From germline, CDR1 is SGDLS and CDR2 YYNGEE. Trimming stripped 4 bases from V and 6 bases from J, with 7 bases between.

At least ten counts were recorded for this clonotype. This chain joins TRBV15 and TRBJ1-4, with 11 positions matching TRBD1. The CDR3 contains 14 residues. The germline V gene has CDR1 LNHNV and CDR2 YYDKDF (reference sequence). Trimming at V came to 7 bases and at J to 7 bases, leaving 5 bases not matched to a gene. This chain's CDR3 is CATTMDRGREKLFF. The CDR3, as DNA: TGTGCCACCACCATGGACAGGGGGCGTGAAAAACTGTTTTTT.

In its sample, this clonotype was seen a few times. The genes are TRBV29-1 and TRBJ1-4; D remains unclear. Germline loops: CDR1 SQVTM, CDR2 ANQGSEA. Trimming pared 7 bases from V and 4 bases from J, leaving 7 bases between. CDR3 size: 11 residues. CDR3 amino acids: CSGGSNEKLFF. The CDR3 DNA sequence: TGCAGCGGAGGGAGTAATGAAAAACTGTTTTTT.

The chain couples TRBV12-3 or TRBV12-4 to TRBJ2-1; no firm D call. V lost 10 bases, J lost 5 bases, and 15 bases lay in between. The CDR3 runs to 13 residues. The CDR3 region is CATGGVTNNEQFF. Here the CDR3 DNA reads TGTGCCACCGGCGGAGTAACTAACAATGAGCAGTTCTTC.

This chain joins TRBV7-8 and TRBJ2-7; 9 bases are shared with TRBD2. Per the germline V gene, CDR1 is SGHVS and CDR2 is FQNEAQ. This CDR3 is 18 amino acids long. Trimming removed 2 bases from V and 0 bases from J; junction bases left unmatched: 11. The CDR3 sequence: CASSLWVVSSGTSYEQYF. DNA of the CDR3: TGTGCCAGCAGCTTATGGGTTGTTTCTAGCGGGACCTCCTACGAGCAGTACTTC.

This rearrangement joins TRBV12-3 or TRBV12-4 to TRBJ2-7; a weak D match, TRBD1 (6 bases). The V and J ends lost 5 bases and 7 bases respectively, with 18 bases between them. The CDR3 contains 14 residues. Here the CDR3 reads CASSTTLGAQEQYF. CDR3 sequence (DNA): TGTGCCAGCAGTACCACCTTGGGGGCGCAGGAGCAGTACTTC.